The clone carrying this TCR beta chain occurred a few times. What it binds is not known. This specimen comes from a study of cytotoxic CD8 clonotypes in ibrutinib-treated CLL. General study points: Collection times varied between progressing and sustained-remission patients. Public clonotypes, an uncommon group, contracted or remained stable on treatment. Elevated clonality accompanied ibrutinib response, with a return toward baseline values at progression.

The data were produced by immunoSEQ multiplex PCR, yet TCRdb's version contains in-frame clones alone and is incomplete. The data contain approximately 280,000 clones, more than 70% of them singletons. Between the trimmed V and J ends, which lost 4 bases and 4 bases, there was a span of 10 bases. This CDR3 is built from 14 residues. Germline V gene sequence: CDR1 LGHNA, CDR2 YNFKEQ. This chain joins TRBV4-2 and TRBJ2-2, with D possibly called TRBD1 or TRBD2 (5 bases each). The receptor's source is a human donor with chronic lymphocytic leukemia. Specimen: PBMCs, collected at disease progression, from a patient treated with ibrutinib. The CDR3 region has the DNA TGTGCCAGCAGCCCACGTGGGGGCACCGGGGAGCTGTTTTTT. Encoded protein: CASSPRGGTGELFF.